This TCR beta chain was found in a study of blood T cell repertoires in COVID-19. Generated by immunoSEQ multiplex PCR, the TCRdb table keeps only in-frame clones and is missing some. Of around 200,000 clones in the sample, around nine tenths are singletons; the top ten hold more than 4%. The study drew participants aged about 18 to 90 years from some 25 US areas. V was clipped by 5 bases and J by 0 bases; unmatched bases: 9. This CDR3 has 16 amino acids. The germline V gene encodes CDR1 SGHTA and CDR2 FQGNSA. The rearrangement joins TRBV7-2 to TRBJ2-5, with 7 positions matching TRBD2. The sequencing sample was made of PBMCs or T cells enriched from blood (not recorded which). The clonotype comes from a woman aged 25 to 39 who had been exposed to COVID-19. CDR3 DNA sequence: TGTGCCAGCAGCCCCGGGTCCGGGGGGAACCAAGAGACCCAGTACTTC. This gives the protein CASSPGSGGNQETQYF.